The rows below give T cell receptor beta chains drawn from one sample of a study of shared clonotypes between healthy human individuals. TCRdb keeps only in-frame clones here, not all; method: immunoSEQ multiplex PCR. The data contain more than 900,000 clones, roughly 74% of them singletons. Sequenced: memory CD4+ T cells from PBMCs. These receptors came from a man aged 18 to 29 in good health. Some clones in this sample may be carry-over from other donors' samples. Each CDR3 is given with its conserved first and last residue. A D gene is named only where the DNA matches it firmly. Only part of the rows carry a size: once, few, many, or a class if the clone is expanded.

>-|-|TRBV28|TRBJ2-1
CASISASPPYNEQFF
TGTGCCAGCATTTCAGCGAGCCCCCCCTACAATGAGCAGTTCTTC
>TRBD1|-|TRBV2|TRBJ1-2
CASSDGDRAIFYGYTF
TGTGCCAGCAGTGACGGGGACAGGGCGATATTCTATGGCTACACCTTC
>-|-|TRBV7-8|TRBJ2-7
CASSPRPLPYEQYF
TGTGCCAGCAGCCCGCGCCCCCTCCCCTACGAGCAGTACTTC
>-|-|TRBV7-2|TRBJ1-2
CASSLGPGYYGYTF
TGTGCCAGCAGTCTCGGGCCGGGGTACTATGGCTACACCTTC
>TRBD2|-|TRBV11-2|TRBJ2-1
CASSSPLAGGRDEQFF
TGTGCCAGCAGCTCCCCCCTAGCGGGAGGGCGGGATGAGCAGTTCTTC
>-|-|TRBV19|TRBJ2-7
CASTEDRLGSYEQYF
TGTGCCAGTACCGAAGATCGGCTAGGGTCCTACGAGCAGTACTTC
>-|-|TRBV25-1|TRBJ2-1
CASSETGYNEQFF
TGTGCCAGCAGTGAAACGGGCTACAATGAGCAGTTCTTC
>-|-|TRBV14|TRBJ2-1
CASSRASVPTAYNEQFF
TGTGCCAGCAGCCGAGCCTCGGTCCCAACCGCCTACAATGAGCAGTTCTTC
>-|-|TRBV11-1|TRBJ2-5
CASSLSGRGTQYF
TGTGCCAGCAGCTTATCAGGCAGAGGGACCCAGTACTTC
>-|-|TRBV30|TRBJ2-7
CAWSIYTSGEQYF
TGTGCCTGGAGTATATATACGTCGGGCGAGCAGTACTTC
>TRBD1|-|TRBV18|TRBJ1-1
CASSPNPQAGGEAFF
TGTGCCAGCTCACCCAACCCACAGGCAGGGGGTGAAGCTTTCTTT
>-|-|TRBV5-1|TRBJ2-3
CASATGPTDTQYF
TGCGCCAGCGCGACAGGCCCCACAGATACGCAGTATTTT
>-|-|TRBV9|TRBJ2-1
CASSVTGTYNEQFF
TGTGCCAGCAGCGTGACCGGGACTTACAATGAGCAGTTCTTC
>TRBD1|-|TRBV19|TRBJ2-7
CASSIASTTGRPYEQYF
TGTGCCAGTAGTATAGCCTCCACGACAGGGCGTCCCTACGAGCAGTACTTC
>TRBD1|once|TRBV5-1|TRBJ2-7
CASSWTGGDEQYF
TGCGCCAGCAGCTGGACAGGGGGCGACGAGCAGTACTTC
>-|-|TRBV28|TRBJ2-2
CASSTLGAYTGELFF
TGTGCCAGCAGCACCCTGGGCGCCTACACCGGGGAGCTGTTTTTT
>-|-|TRBV18|TRBJ2-5
CASSPNRVQETQYF
TGTGCCAGCTCACCTAACAGGGTTCAAGAGACCCAGTACTTC
>-|-|TRBV5-1|TRBJ1-1
CASSLGGRDTEAFF
TGCGCCAGCAGCTTGGGGGGGCGAGACACTGAAGCTTTCTTT
>TRBD2|-|TRBV4-2|TRBJ2-1
CASSQTSGSSNEQFF
TGTGCCAGCAGCCAGACTAGCGGGAGTTCTAATGAGCAGTTCTTC
>TRBD2|few|TRBV5-1|TRBJ2-3
CASSSSGSYADTQYF
TGCGCCAGCAGCTCTAGCGGGAGTTACGCAGATACGCAGTATTTT
>TRBD1|-|TRBV27|TRBJ2-5
CASSVRTGTGVGETQYF
TGTGCCAGCAGTGTACGTACCGGGACAGGGGTCGGGGAGACCCAGTACTTC
>-|-|TRBV7-2|TRBJ1-2
CASSFGGAINYGYTF
TGTGCCAGCAGTTTTGGGGGGGCGATTAACTATGGCTACACCTTC
>-|-|TRBV7-9|TRBJ1-1
CASGQNRDGVDTEAFF
TGTGCCAGCGGACAAAACAGGGATGGGGTAGACACTGAAGCTTTCTTT
>-|-|TRBV10-3|TRBJ1-3
CAISTLGGSGNTIYF
TGTGCCATCAGTACTTTAGGGGGATCTGGAAACACCATATATTTT
>-|-|TRBV18|TRBJ1-4
CASSPGLSNEKLFF
TGTGCCAGCTCACCAGGGCTCAGTAATGAAAAACTGTTTTTT
>-|-|TRBV18|TRBJ2-5
CASSPVGPGETQYF
TGTGCCAGCTCACCAGTGGGGCCCGGCGAGACCCAGTACTTC
>-|-|TRBV19|TRBJ1-2
CASSPNMQGNYGYTF
TGTGCCAGTAGTCCCAACATGCAGGGGAACTATGGCTACACCTTC
>-|-|TRBV7-8|TRBJ2-7
CASSLAGVLGYEQYF
TGTGCCAGCAGCTTAGCTGGGGTCCTTGGGTACGAGCAGTACTTC
>-|-|TRBV5-6|TRBJ2-5
CASSLVGRGAAGGETQYF
TGTGCCAGCAGCTTGGTAGGTCGGGGGGCTGCTGGGGGTGAGACCCAGTACTTC